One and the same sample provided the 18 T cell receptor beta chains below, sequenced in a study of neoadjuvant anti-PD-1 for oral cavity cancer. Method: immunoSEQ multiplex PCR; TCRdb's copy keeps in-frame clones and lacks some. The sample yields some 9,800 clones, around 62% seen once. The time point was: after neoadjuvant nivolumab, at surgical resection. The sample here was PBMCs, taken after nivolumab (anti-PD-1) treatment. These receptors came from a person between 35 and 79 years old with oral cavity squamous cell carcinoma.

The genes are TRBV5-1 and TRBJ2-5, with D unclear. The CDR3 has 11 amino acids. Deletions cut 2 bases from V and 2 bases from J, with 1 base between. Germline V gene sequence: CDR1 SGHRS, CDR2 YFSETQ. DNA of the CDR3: TGCGCCAGCAGCTTTCAAGAGACCCAGTACTTC. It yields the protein CASSFQETQYF.

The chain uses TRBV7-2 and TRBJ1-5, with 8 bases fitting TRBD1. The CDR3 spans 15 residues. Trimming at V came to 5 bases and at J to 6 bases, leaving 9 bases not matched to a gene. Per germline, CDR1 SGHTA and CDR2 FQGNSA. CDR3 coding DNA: TGTGCCAGCAGCACCGACAGGGGCGGAGGTCAGCCCCAGCATTTT. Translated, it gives CASSTDRGGGQPQHF.

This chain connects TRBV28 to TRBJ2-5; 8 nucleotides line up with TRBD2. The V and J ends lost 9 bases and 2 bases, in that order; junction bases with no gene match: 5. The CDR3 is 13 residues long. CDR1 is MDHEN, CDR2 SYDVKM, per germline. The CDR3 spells CASRTSGQETQYF. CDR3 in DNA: TGTGCCAGTCGTACTAGCGGACAAGAGACCCAGTACTTC.

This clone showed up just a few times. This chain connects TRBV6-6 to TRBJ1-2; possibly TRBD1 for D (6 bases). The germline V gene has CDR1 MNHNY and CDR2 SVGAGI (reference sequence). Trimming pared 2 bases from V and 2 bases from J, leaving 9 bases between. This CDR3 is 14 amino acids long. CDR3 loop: CASSYTGQNYGYTF. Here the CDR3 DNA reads TGTGCCAGCAGTTACACAGGACAGAACTATGGCTACACCTTC.

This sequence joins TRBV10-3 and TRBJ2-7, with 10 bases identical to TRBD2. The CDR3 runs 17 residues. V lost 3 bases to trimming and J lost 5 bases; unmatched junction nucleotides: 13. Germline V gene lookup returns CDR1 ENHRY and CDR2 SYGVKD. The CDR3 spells CAISEPSSGSTWNEQYF. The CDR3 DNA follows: TGTGCCATCAGTGAACCATCTAGCGGGAGTACGTGGAACGAGCAGTACTTC.

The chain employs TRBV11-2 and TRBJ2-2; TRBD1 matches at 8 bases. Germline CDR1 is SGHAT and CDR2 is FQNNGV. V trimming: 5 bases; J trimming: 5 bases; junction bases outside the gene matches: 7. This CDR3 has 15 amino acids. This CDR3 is CASSPITGGTGELFF. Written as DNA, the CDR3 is TGTGCCAGCAGCCCCATCACAGGGGGGACCGGGGAGCTGTTTTTT. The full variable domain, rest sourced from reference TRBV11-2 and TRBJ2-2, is EAGVAQSPRYKIIEKRQSVAFWCNPISGHATLYWYQQILGQGPKLLIQFQNNGVVDDSQLPKDRFSAERLKGVDSTLKIQPAKLEDSAVYLCASSPITGGTGELFFGEGSRLTVL.

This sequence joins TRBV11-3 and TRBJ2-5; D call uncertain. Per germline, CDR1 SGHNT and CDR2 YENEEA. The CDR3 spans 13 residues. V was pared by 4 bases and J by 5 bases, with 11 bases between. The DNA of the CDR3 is TGTGCCAGCAGCTCCGGACCATCGGAGACCCAGTACTTC. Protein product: CASSSGPSETQYF.

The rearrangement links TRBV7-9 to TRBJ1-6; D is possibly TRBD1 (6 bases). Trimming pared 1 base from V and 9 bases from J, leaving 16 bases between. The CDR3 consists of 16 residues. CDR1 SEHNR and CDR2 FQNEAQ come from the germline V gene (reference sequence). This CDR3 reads CASSLVAGVGSSPLHF. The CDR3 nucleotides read TGTGCCAGCAGCTTAGTGGCAGGGGTAGGCAGTTCACCCCTCCACTTT.

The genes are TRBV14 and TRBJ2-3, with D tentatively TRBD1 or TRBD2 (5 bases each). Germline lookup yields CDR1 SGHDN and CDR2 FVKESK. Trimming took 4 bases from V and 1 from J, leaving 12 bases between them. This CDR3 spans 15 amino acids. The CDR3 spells CASSPSRGGTDTQYF. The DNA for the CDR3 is TGTGCCAGCAGCCCCTCTAGGGGAGGCACAGATACGCAGTATTTT.

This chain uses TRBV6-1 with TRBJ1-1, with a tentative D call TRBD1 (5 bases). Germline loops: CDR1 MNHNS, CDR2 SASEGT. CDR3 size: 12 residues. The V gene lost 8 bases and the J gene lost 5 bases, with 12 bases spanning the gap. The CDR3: CASLEGRTEAFF. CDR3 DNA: TGTGCCAGCCTCGAGGGGAGGACTGAAGCTTTCTTT.

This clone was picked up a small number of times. CDR3 residues: CASSLTVNEQFF. CDR3 in DNA: TGTGCCAGCAGCTTGACAGTAAATGAGCAGTTCTTC. This chain connects TRBV7-3 to TRBJ2-1; a possible D gene is TRBD1 (5 bases). The CDR3 spans 12 residues. Germline V gene data show CDR1 as SGHTA and CDR2 as FQGTGA. V lost 3 bases, J lost 7 bases, and 7 bases lay in between.

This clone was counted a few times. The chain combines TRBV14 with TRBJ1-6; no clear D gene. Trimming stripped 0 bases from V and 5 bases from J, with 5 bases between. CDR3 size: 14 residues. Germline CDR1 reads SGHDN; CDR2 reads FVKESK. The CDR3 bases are TGTGCCAGCAGCCAAGACATGGATAATTCACCCCTCCACTTT. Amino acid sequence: CASSQDMDNSPLHF.

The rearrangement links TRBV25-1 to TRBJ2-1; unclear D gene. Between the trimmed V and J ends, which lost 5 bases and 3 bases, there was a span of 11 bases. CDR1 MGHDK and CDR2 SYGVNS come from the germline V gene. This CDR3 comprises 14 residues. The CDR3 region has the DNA TGTGCCAGCAGTATCCTATATGGCTACAATGAGCAGTTCTTC. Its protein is CASSILYGYNEQFF.

CDR3 amino acids: CASSLKENTEAFF. As DNA, the CDR3 is TGTGCCAGCTCACTAAAGGAGAACACTGAAGCTTTCTTT. The rearrangement links TRBV18 to TRBJ1-1; D is ambiguous. This CDR3 has 13 amino acids. The V end was cut by 4 bases, the J end by 1 base, with 7 bases between. Per germline, CDR1 KGHSH and CDR2 LQKENI.

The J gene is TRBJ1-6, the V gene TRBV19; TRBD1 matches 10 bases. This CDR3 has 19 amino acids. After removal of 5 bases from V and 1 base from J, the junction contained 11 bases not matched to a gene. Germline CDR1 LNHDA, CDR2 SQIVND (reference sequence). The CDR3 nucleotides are TGTGCCAGTAGTGAAAACTCGGGACAGGGGTTTTCCTATAATTCACCCCTCCACTTT. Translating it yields CASSENSGQGFSYNSPLHF.

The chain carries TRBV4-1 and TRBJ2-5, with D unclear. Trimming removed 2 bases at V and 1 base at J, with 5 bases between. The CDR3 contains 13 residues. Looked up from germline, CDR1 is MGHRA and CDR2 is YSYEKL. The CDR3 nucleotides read TGCGCCAGCAGCCAAATCAGCCAAGAGACCCAGTACTTC. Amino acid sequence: CASSQISQETQYF.

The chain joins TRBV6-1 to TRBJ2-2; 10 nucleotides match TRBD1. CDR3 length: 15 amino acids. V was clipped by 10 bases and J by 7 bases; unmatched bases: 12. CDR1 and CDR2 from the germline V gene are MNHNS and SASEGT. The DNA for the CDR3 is TGTGCCACCCGATTTCCGGGACAGGGGATCGGGGAGCTGTTTTTT. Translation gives CATRFPGQGIGELFF.

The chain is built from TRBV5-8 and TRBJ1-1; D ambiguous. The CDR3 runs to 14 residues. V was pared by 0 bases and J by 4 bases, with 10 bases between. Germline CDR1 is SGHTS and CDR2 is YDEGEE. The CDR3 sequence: CASSLVGESTEAFF. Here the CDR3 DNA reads TGTGCCAGCAGCTTGGTAGGAGAGAGCACTGAAGCTTTCTTT.